The sequence of this T cell receptor beta chain was determined in a study of blood T cell repertoires in COVID-19. Libraries were prepared by immunoSEQ multiplex PCR; TCRdb keeps only in-frame clonotypes and omits some of them. The repertoire holds some 240,000 clones, with roughly 81% as singletons. Germline values: CDR1 SGHRS, CDR2 YFSETQ. The CDR3 runs to 13 residues. The V gene lost 0 bases and the J gene lost 9 bases, with 10 bases spanning the gap. The sequencing sample was made of peripheral blood. The rearrangement uses TRBV5-1 and TRBJ2-1; weak D call: TRBD2 (5 bases). The clonotype comes from a woman of 80 years or more with COVID-19, enrolled during active disease. CDR3 region: CASSLDSRGEQFF. The CDR3 DNA sequence: TGCGCCAGCAGCTTGGACAGTCGGGGTGAGCAGTTCTTC.